The TCR beta chain under discussion was sequenced for a study of regulatory T cells in long-lasting Graves disease. Study findings and constraints: Whereas 900 to 1,000 public clonotypes were shared by new patients, persistent patients shared more, at over 2,500. Segments TRBV28, TRBJ1-2 and TRBJ2-5 showed preferential usage in persistent disease. Only a small sample size was used, which may have cut accuracy.

TCR beta libraries were built with iRepertoire HTBI primers and Arm-PCR of CDR3 regions. TCRdb re-called the multiplex PCR reads with MiXCR, one entry per CDR3 protein. The sample records around 460,000 distinct CDR3 sequences, under 25% being singletons. Indicated time point: persistent/refractory GD, antithyroid drugs over 5 years with positive TRAb. Making the TCR library involved RNA that had been extracted from PBMCs. This CDR3 has 11 residues. The V gene lost 11 bases and the J gene lost 7 bases, with 15 bases spanning the gap. Germline V CDR1 and CDR2: MDHEN, SYDVKM. This clonotype was counted ten times or more. Its antigen remains unidentified.

The sequence was collected from a female donor with Graves disease. Sample: peripheral blood mononuclear cells (PBMCs), taken when the disease was refractory, from a patient treated with antithyroid drugs. The chain has TRBV28 and TRBJ2-7; a possible D gene is TRBD2 (5 bases). Written as DNA, the CDR3 is TGTGCCGCGAGGTCGAGGAGGGAGCAGTACTTC. Its protein product is CAARSRREQYF.